These T cell receptor beta chains were read from a single sample in a study of human T cells and chemical hapten exposure. TCRdb re-analysed the RACE reads in MiXCR, keeping a single row per CDR3 protein. The sample lists under 95,000 distinct CDR3 sequences, around 7.9% seen once, with approximately 2.4% in the top ten. The sample here was whole blood, taken in connection with sensitization to the hapten diphenylcyclopropenone (DPC). These TCRs come from a man aged 40-49 years with alopecia areata. Some clones in this sample may be carry-over from other donors' samples. CDR3s include the opening cysteine and the closing phenylalanine or tryptophan. Fields, in order: J gene, V gene, D gene, clone size, CDR3 DNA, CDR3 protein. D genes are given only for firm matches. Part of the rows lack a size; the others show once, few, many or a class for expanded clones.

J gene: TRBJ2-1; V gene: TRBV11-3; D gene: NA; clone size: NA; CDR3 DNA: TGTGCCAGCAGCCGGGACTCCAACTACAATGAGCAGTTCTTC; CDR3 protein: CASSRDSNYNEQFF
J gene: TRBJ2-2; V gene: TRBV5-1; D gene: TRBD2; clone size: NA; CDR3 DNA: TGCGCCAGCAGCTGGGGGACTAGCGGGAACACCGGGGAGCTGTTTTTT; CDR3 protein: CASSWGTSGNTGELFF
J gene: TRBJ2-7; V gene: TRBV3-1; D gene: NA; clone size: many; CDR3 DNA: TGTGCCAGCAGCCAAGGTCCTAGGGATAGGACGTACTTC; CDR3 protein: CASSQGPRDRTYF
J gene: TRBJ2-1; V gene: TRBV9; D gene: NA; clone size: few; CDR3 DNA: TGTGCCAGCAGCGCGGCGGCCGGCGGCTGGGGTGAGCAGTTCTTC; CDR3 protein: CASSAAAGGWGEQFF
J gene: TRBJ1-5; V gene: TRBV7-8; D gene: NA; clone size: many; CDR3 DNA: TGTGCCAGCAGCTTAGCAAACAAACTGACAGACAATCAGCCCCAGCATTTT; CDR3 protein: CASSLANKLTDNQPQHF
J gene: TRBJ2-7; V gene: TRBV24-1; D gene: NA; clone size: NA; CDR3 DNA: TGTGCCACCAGTGATACGGGGGCCCGCTACGAGCAGTACTTC; CDR3 protein: CATSDTGARYEQYF
J gene: TRBJ2-5; V gene: TRBV6-2/TRBV6-3; D gene: NA; clone size: few; CDR3 DNA: TGTGCCAGCAGTTCCCGACTATCGGAGACCCAGTACTTC; CDR3 protein: CASSSRLSETQYF
J gene: TRBJ2-7; V gene: TRBV5-1; D gene: NA; clone size: NA; CDR3 DNA: TGCGTCAGCAGCTTGGCGCAGGGTGGCGAGCAGTACTTC; CDR3 protein: CVSSLAQGGEQYF
J gene: TRBJ1-4; V gene: TRBV5-1; D gene: NA; clone size: many; CDR3 DNA: TGCGCCAGCAGCTTGGTAGGGGAGACTAATGAAAAACTGTTTTTT; CDR3 protein: CASSLVGETNEKLFF
J gene: TRBJ2-3; V gene: TRBV6-2/TRBV6-3; D gene: NA; clone size: NA; CDR3 DNA: TGTGCCAGCAGTTACGAAGGCAGATCCACAGATACGCAGTATTTT; CDR3 protein: CASSYEGRSTDTQYF
J gene: TRBJ2-1; V gene: TRBV12-3/TRBV12-4; D gene: NA; clone size: NA; CDR3 DNA: TGTGCCAGCAGTAGGTCCTCCGGGGCCAGCTCCTACAATGAGCAGTTCTTC; CDR3 protein: CASSRSSGASSYNEQFF
J gene: TRBJ1-2; V gene: TRBV29-1; D gene: NA; clone size: NA; CDR3 DNA: TGCAGCGCCGGGGGTGCGGGAATCTATGGCTACACCTTC; CDR3 protein: CSAGGAGIYGYTF
J gene: TRBJ2-5; V gene: TRBV29-1; D gene: NA; clone size: NA; CDR3 DNA: TGCAGCGCCGGCCGGGGCGTTGTGGAGACCCAGTACTTC; CDR3 protein: CSAGRGVVETQYF
J gene: TRBJ1-4; V gene: TRBV4-3; D gene: NA; clone size: NA; CDR3 DNA: TGCGCCAGCAGCCAAGGAAGGCAGGCAAATGAAAAACTGTTTTTT; CDR3 protein: CASSQGRQANEKLFF
J gene: TRBJ1-1; V gene: TRBV6-2/TRBV6-3; D gene: TRBD1; clone size: many; CDR3 DNA: TGTGCCAGCAGTACTGGACAGGGACGGGGCACTGAAGCTTTCTTT; CDR3 protein: CASSTGQGRGTEAFF
J gene: TRBJ2-3; V gene: TRBV7-2; D gene: NA; clone size: NA; CDR3 DNA: TGTGCCAGCACCCTTAGGGGGGCTAGCACAGATACGCAGTATTTT; CDR3 protein: CASTLRGASTDTQYF
J gene: TRBJ2-5; V gene: TRBV23-1; D gene: TRBD2; clone size: few; CDR3 DNA: TGCGCCAGCAGTCAATCGTATGCGCGGGAGGAGAAGCGAGAGACCCAGTACTTC; CDR3 protein: CASSQSYAREEKRETQYF
J gene: TRBJ2-2; V gene: TRBV20-1; D gene: TRBD2; clone size: NA; CDR3 DNA: TGCAGTGCTCCGACTAGCGGGCCGAACACCGGGGAGCTGTTTTTT; CDR3 protein: CSAPTSGPNTGELFF
J gene: TRBJ1-6; V gene: TRBV6-5; D gene: NA; clone size: few; CDR3 DNA: TGTGCCAGCAACCTCGACAGGAATTTTAATTCACCCCTCCACTTT; CDR3 protein: CASNLDRNFNSPLHF
J gene: TRBJ2-2; V gene: TRBV24-1; D gene: TRBD2; clone size: many; CDR3 DNA: TGTGCCACCAGTGCTCTGGGACTAGCGGGAGGGAACACCGGGGAGCTGTTTTTT; CDR3 protein: CATSALGLAGGNTGELFF